Sequencing of this T cell receptor beta chain was carried out in a study of T cell changes during pregnancy in multiple sclerosis. The CDR3 covers 16 residues. Produced via immunoSEQ multiplex PCR; TCRdb's table is partial and in-frame only. This sample has under 65,000 clones; 90% occur once, and the top ten carry 3% to 4%. Sequencing was performed on peripheral blood, taken in the first trimester of pregnancy. The chain is built from TRBV7-5 and TRBJ2-7; whether TRBD2, the table's D call, matches the DNA was not checked. TRBV7-5 is tagged as a pseudogene. The source of this sequence is a female donor in good health, enrolled as a control in a pregnancy study. The chain's CDR3 is CVRSFALSSEYYEQYF. The CDR3 DNA sequence: TGTGTCAGAAGCTTTGCCCTGAGTAGCGAGTACTACGAGCAGTACTTC.